This T cell receptor beta chain emerged from a study of neoadjuvant anti-PD-1 for oral cavity cancer (dated by TCRdb to the early 2020s). About the full investigation: Three to four biweekly doses of nivolumab at 3 mg/kg were mostly administered to patients before curative-intent surgical resection. A fourth nivolumab dose was given around day 43 to patients without progression, and definitive surgical resection was performed in those patients on days 50-56. There were some 13 patients in the parent correlative cohort, and the response rate was more than 25%. Responders were defined as patients with complete response, partial response or stable disease by RECIST 1.1; non-responders were defined as patients with progression. The paper's findings and limits, for the study overall: Within PBMCs, T cell clonality (Gini index) was significantly higher in non-responders than responders after neoadjuvant nivolumab. TCR analyses included only three patients per response group, and the authors called for larger cohorts for validation. Higher pretreatment blood TCRbeta clonality and lower post-treatment tumor TCRbeta clonality were correlated with higher pretreatment blood Treg/Th17 ratios.

For deep sequencing of PBMC libraries, mostly 450 to 500 ng of input genomic DNA was used, and six replicates were run per sample. TCRbeta libraries were prepared with the immunoSEQ hsTCRbeta kit according to the manufacturer's instructions. An Illumina NovaSeq 6000 S4 flow cell was used to sequence the final libraries, which had first been combined to 3 nM. The original pipeline was this. The immunoSEQ Analyzer was used for raw data preprocessing and quality control. The analysis was limited to productive rearrangements, and each clonotype was defined by a unique CDR3 amino acid sequence. Repertoire clonality was estimated as the Gini-Simpson index, computed with the R package tcR. Gini indices were compared with Student's t test, and associations with tumor size change were assessed by Pearson correlation. This immuneACCESS table, as held by TCRdb, lists in-frame sequences with V and J called but not all clones. Of the missing ones, under half trace to an unresolved V gene in checked studies; the others have no known cause. The DNA was the basis for D and trimming; V, J and clone size are from that table. The sample profile shows fewer than 70,000 clones; more than 60% of them were found once. About 2.5% of the sample lies in the top ten.

Trimming costs V 1 base and J 4 bases, and their ends lie 13 bases apart. The CDR3 contains 15 residues, cysteine and phenylalanine counted. Only the CDR3 DNA stays, 45 bases, in frame from base 1. Per the germline V gene, MNHEY is the CDR1 and SVGAGI is the CDR2. For this clone: Its antigen remains unidentified. Base qualities are not recorded, but no much larger clone differs from it by a single base.

The intended sense of this specimen's time point label: before neoadjuvant nivolumab. None of the patients had received prior systemic or radiation treatment, and all were newly diagnosed with stage II-IVA oral cavity squamous cell carcinoma. The cohort consisted of patients with HPV-negative, locally advanced oral cavity squamous cell carcinoma. No culture maintenance or expansion was done, as the peripheral blood mononuclear cells went straight to analysis. The samples were obtained from a longitudinal correlative study of a single-arm phase II trial testing neoadjuvant nivolumab in oral cavity squamous cell carcinoma. Subject-matched pre- and post-treatment PBMCs and tumors from three responders and three non-responders were subjected to genomic DNA-based TCRbeta sequencing. Peripheral blood mononuclear cells were drawn once before nivolumab treatment and a second time after treatment, when surgery took place. The Maxwell RSC DNA from Cells kit was used to extract genomic DNA from PBMCs.

The source material was PBMCs, sampled before nivolumab (anti-PD-1) treatment. This TCR was sampled from a person aged 40 to 85 with oral cavity squamous cell carcinoma. The chain is made from TRBV6-5 and TRBJ1-2; TRBD1 is possibly the D segment (6 matching bases). The DNA reads TGTGCCAGCAGTTACTTCGGGGGGCGGTCCTATGGCTACACCTTC. Translated, it reads CASSYFGGRSYGYTF.